The 24 T cell receptor beta chains reported below all come from one sample, sequenced in a study of response to subunit inactivated influenza vaccine. TCRdb used MiXCR to reprocess the RT-PCR reads, holding one entry per CDR3 protein. Found here are about 240,000 distinct CDR3 sequences, 12% of them singletons; the top ten hold 7.8%. The material sequenced was non-naive T cells sorted from PBMCs, taken around 15 days before vaccination. The origin of the receptors is a man in his fifties who received an inactivated influenza vaccine.

This chain joins TRBV30 and TRBJ2-3, with D possibly matching TRBD1 (5 bases). The CDR3 has 15 amino acids. Between the trimmed V and J ends, which lost 2 bases and 0 bases, there was a span of 12 bases. Germline-derived CDR1 and CDR2 are GTSNPN and SVGIG (reference sequence). CDR3 coding DNA: TGTGCCTGGAGTCCGACAGTTACTAGCACAGATACGCAGTATTTT. Its translation is CAWSPTVTSTDTQYF.

The genes are TRBV20-1 and TRBJ2-7; 8 bases align to TRBD1. The CDR3 has 13 amino acids. Germline CDR1 and CDR2: DFQATT and SNEGSKA (reference sequence). Trimming cost V 6 bases and J 5 bases; bases outside gene matches: 9. In DNA form, the CDR3 reads TGCAGTGCCACGACAGGGGTCCAGGACGAGCAGTACTTC. Protein sequence: CSATTGVQDEQYF.

This clonotype was seen a handful of times. V usage is TRBV27 and J usage is TRBJ2-1; 11 nucleotides match TRBD2. Trimming removed 4 bases from V and 7 bases from J; junction bases left unmatched: 12. Germline CDR1 is MNHEY and CDR2 is SMNVEV (reference sequence). The CDR3 length is 17 residues. CDR3 sequence: CASSSLAGGPQYNEQFF. CDR3 bases: TGTGCCAGCAGTTCCTTAGCGGGGGGGCCTCAGTATAATGAGCAGTTCTTC.

Here the CDR3 reads CASSLGGLQNTEAFF. The CDR3 nucleotides are TGTGCCAGCAGCTTAGGGGGACTTCAGAACACTGAAGCTTTCTTT. This rearrangement joins TRBV7-9 to TRBJ1-1; TRBD1 is a possible D gene (5 bases). There are 15 residues in the CDR3. V was pared by 1 base and J by 1 base, with 10 bases between. Germline V lookup: CDR1 SEHNR, CDR2 FQNEAQ (reference sequence).

This clonotype was observed a handful of times. The V gene is TRBV20-1, the J gene TRBJ1-3; 9 bases line up with TRBD1. CDR1 DFQATT and CDR2 SNEGSKA come from the germline V gene (reference sequence). The CDR3 consists of 14 residues. The J segment lost 3 bases and the V segment lost 6 bases, leaving 6 bases of the junction unmatched. CDR3 region: CSAWTGAGGNTIYF. In DNA form, the CDR3 reads TGCAGTGCCTGGACAGGGGCAGGTGGAAACACCATATATTTT.

The rearrangement links TRBV19 to TRBJ2-3; tentative D call: TRBD1 (5 bases). Trimming cost V 6 bases and J 4 bases, with 23 bases left between them. CDR1 is LNHDA and CDR2 is SQIVND in the germline V gene (reference sequence). This CDR3 spans 17 amino acids. CDR3 DNA: TGTGCCAGTAGCAAGACCGTGGCAGGGTTTTATTCAGATACGCAGTATTTT. As protein: CASSKTVAGFYSDTQYF.

This clonotype was seen only a few times. J is TRBJ1-6 and V is TRBV4-3; D remains ambiguous. Germline CDR1 and CDR2: LGHNA and YSLEER. Between the trimmed V and J ends, which lost 1 base and 4 bases, there was a span of 5 bases. The CDR3 spans 14 residues. CDR3 sequence (DNA): TGCGCCAGCAGCCAAGCGGTGTATAATTCACCCCTCCACTTT. This sequence encodes CASSQAVYNSPLHF.

This clonotype has a count of ten or more. This chain joins TRBV5-1 and TRBJ2-1; D may be TRBD1 (6 bases). Trimming stripped 4 bases from V and 10 bases from J, with 24 bases between. Germline V gives CDR1 SGHRS, CDR2 YFSETQ. The CDR3 length is 16 residues. CDR3 loop: CASSLAGTYSTMEQFF. CDR3 DNA: TGCGCCAGCAGCCTGGCCGGGACATACTCTACAATGGAGCAGTTCTTC.

This clonotype was seen many times. The chain couples TRBV7-9 to TRBJ2-5; possible D gene TRBD2, 6 bases. The CDR3 sequence is 16 residues long. Trimming took off 4 bases at V and 0 bases at J, with 15 bases between the two ends. Germline-derived CDR1 and CDR2 are SEHNR and FQNEAQ (reference sequence). The DNA of the CDR3 is TGTGCCAGCAGCTCACGGGACTCGGCCAACCAAGAGACCCAGTACTTC. This translates into CASSSRDSANQETQYF.

In its sample, this clonotype was seen a few times. This chain uses TRBV20-1 with TRBJ1-5; D is undetermined. The length of the CDR3 is 15 residues. Germline V gene sequence: CDR1 DFQATT, CDR2 SNEGSKA (reference sequence). V lost 0 bases to trimming and J lost 0 bases, with 9 bases between them. The CDR3 sequence is CSARDGGNSNQPQHF. The CDR3 nucleotides are TGCAGTGCTAGAGATGGTGGGAATAGCAATCAGCCCCAGCATTTT.

There are many counts of this clonotype. This chain links TRBV6-2 or TRBV6-3 with TRBJ2-2; 9 positions match TRBD2. Trimming cost V 6 bases and J 8 bases; bases outside gene matches: 16. The CDR3 has 17 amino acids. Germline V gives CDR1 MNHEY, CDR2 SVGEGT. CDR3 DNA: TGTGCCAGCAGACCAAGAACCTTAGCGGGAGATCAGGGGGAGCTGTTTTTT. This sequence encodes CASRPRTLAGDQGELFF.

This clonotype was seen a handful of times. The rearrangement uses TRBV2 and TRBJ2-7, with 13 nucleotides matching TRBD2. The junction had 1 base not matched to a gene; V was cut back by 1 base and J by 4 bases. This CDR3 is 15 amino acids long. Germline V gives CDR1 SNHLY, CDR2 FYNNEI. The CDR3 region is CASSEGTSGRYEQYF. CDR3 sequence (DNA): TGTGCCAGCAGTGAAGGGACTAGCGGGAGATACGAGCAGTACTTC.

This clonotype was seen repeatedly, ten times or more. The gene calls are TRBV5-1 and TRBJ2-5; 8 bases are shared with TRBD2. The trim removed 2 bases at V and 3 bases at J, leaving 12 bases unmatched. The CDR3 is 17 residues long. From germline, CDR1 is SGHRS and CDR2 YFSETQ. DNA for the CDR3: TGCGCCAGCAGCTTATCCAGCGGGAGAGAGTGGGAAGAGACCCAGTACTTC. Translating gives CASSLSSGREWEETQYF.

This chain uses TRBV20-1 with TRBJ1-1; 8 nucleotides agree with TRBD1. This CDR3 has 14 residues. V was clipped by 0 bases and J by 5 bases; unmatched bases: 5. Germline CDR1 is DFQATT and CDR2 is SNEGSKA (reference sequence). The CDR3 nucleotides are TGCAGTGCTAGAGATTCGACAGGGGTAACTGAAGCTTTCTTT. It is translated as CSARDSTGVTEAFF.

The chain links TRBV7-6 to TRBJ2-1, with TRBD2 matching 7 bases. V lost 5 bases to trimming and J lost 3 bases; unmatched junction nucleotides: 4. CDR3 length: 14 amino acids. Looked up from germline, CDR1 is SGHVS and CDR2 is FNYEAQ. CDR3 loop: CASSGRGVYNEQFF. The CDR3 bases are TGTGCCAGCAGCGGCCGGGGGGTCTACAATGAGCAGTTCTTC. Looking up the rest from reference TRBV7-6 and TRBJ2-1 gives the full variable domain: GAGVSQSPRYKVTKRGQDVALRCDPISGHVSLYWYRQALGQGPEFLTYFNYEAQQDKSGLPNDRFSAERPEGSISTLTIQRTEQRDSAMYRCASSGRGVYNEQFFGPGTRLTVL.

This clonotype was observed a few times. The genes are TRBV12-3 or TRBV12-4 and TRBJ2-7, with TRBD2 matching 13 bases. The CDR3 sequence is 14 residues long. Germline trimming cut 3 bases from V and 6 bases from J; bases unmatched to any gene: 2. CDR3 DNA sequence: TGTGCCAGCAGTTTGGGGACTAGCGGGACCGAGCAGTACTTC. Protein sequence: CASSLGTSGTEQYF.

Comment on this clonotype: The junction does not match germline at one end; this may be a read error. The chain couples TRBV7-9 to TRBJ2-6; D unresolved. The germline gives CDR1 SEHNR, CDR2 FQNEAQ (reference sequence). The CDR3 spans 15 residues. DNA of the CDR3: TGTGCCAGCAGGTCACGGGTGTCTGAGGCCAACGTCCTGACTTTC. This encodes CASRSRVSEANVLTF.

This clonotype was seen only a few times. This chain uses TRBV18 with TRBJ2-3, with unresolved D. CDR1 and CDR2 (germline): KGHSH, LQKENI. Trimming removed 0 bases at V and 0 bases at J, with 10 bases between. This CDR3 region has 16 residues. This chain's CDR3 is CASSPPAASSTDTQYF. CDR3 nucleotide sequence: TGTGCCAGCTCACCACCGGCAGCCTCTAGCACAGATACGCAGTATTTT.

This clonotype was counted many times. This chain connects TRBV5-1 to TRBJ2-3; 16 nucleotides line up with TRBD2. From germline, CDR1 is SGHRS and CDR2 YFSETQ. V gave up 4 bases and J gave up 6 bases; unmatched junction bases: 5. This CDR3 comprises 16 residues. The CDR3 sequence: CASSTGTSGGADTQYF. The CDR3 coding sequence is TGCGCCAGCAGCACCGGGACTAGCGGGGGGGCGGATACGCAGTATTTT.

V gene TRBV5-1 combines with J gene TRBJ2-7; the D call may be TRBD1 or TRBD2 (5 bases each). Deletions cut 0 bases from V and 6 bases from J, with 10 bases between. CDR1 is SGHRS, CDR2 YFSETQ, per germline. The CDR3 sequence is 13 residues long. Written as DNA, the CDR3 is TGCGCCAGCAGCTTGGAGGTCGGGACCGAGCAGTACTTC. It translates to CASSLEVGTEQYF.

This clonotype was picked up a small number of times. The chain has TRBV20-1 and TRBJ1-3; D may be TRBD1 (6 bases). This CDR3 comprises 13 residues. Trimming removed 6 bases from V and 5 bases from J, with 14 bases in between. Germline loops: CDR1 DFQATT, CDR2 SNEGSKA (reference sequence). The CDR3 loop reads CSAQGTPRNTIYF. In DNA form, the CDR3 reads TGCAGTGCCCAAGGGACACCCCGAAACACCATATATTTT.

This clonotype came up a few times. This rearrangement joins TRBV18 to TRBJ1-5, with TRBD1 identical over 7 bases. The CDR3 runs 15 residues. The J segment lost 3 bases and the V segment lost 3 bases, leaving 5 bases of the junction unmatched. From germline, CDR1 is KGHSH and CDR2 LQKENI. The CDR3 loop is CASSPPGTVNQPQHF. The CDR3 DNA reads as TGTGCCAGCTCACCGCCCGGGACAGTCAATCAGCCCCAGCATTTT.

This clonotype was picked up a small number of times. This chain links TRBV5-1 with TRBJ1-1; TRBD1 matches at 8 bases. V dropped 4 bases and J dropped 3; count of bases not matched to a gene: 8. Germline loops: CDR1 SGHRS, CDR2 YFSETQ. This CDR3 has 15 amino acids. The CDR3 DNA reads as TGCGCCAGCAGCCCCCAGGGGGCCAGTTACACTGAAGCTTTCTTT. It encodes CASSPQGASYTEAFF.

This clonotype was detected ten times or more. The chain employs TRBV20-1 and TRBJ2-1; TRBD1 matches 10 bases. The CDR3 totals 14 residues. The J segment lost 6 bases and the V segment lost 4 bases, leaving 6 bases of the junction unmatched. In germline, CDR1 is DFQATT, CDR2 SNEGSKA (reference sequence). Here the CDR3 DNA reads TGCAGTGCTACCGGGGACAGGGGAGGCAATGAGCAGTTCTTC. Its protein is CSATGDRGGNEQFF.